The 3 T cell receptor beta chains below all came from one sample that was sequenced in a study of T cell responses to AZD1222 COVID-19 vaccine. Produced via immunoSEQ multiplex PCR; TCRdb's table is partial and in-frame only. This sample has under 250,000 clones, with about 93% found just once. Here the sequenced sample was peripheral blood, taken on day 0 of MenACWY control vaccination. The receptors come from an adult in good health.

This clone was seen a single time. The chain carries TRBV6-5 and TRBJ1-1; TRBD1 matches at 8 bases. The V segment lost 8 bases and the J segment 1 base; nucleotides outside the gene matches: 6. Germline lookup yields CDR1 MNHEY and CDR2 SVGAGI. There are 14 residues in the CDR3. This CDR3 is CASFHTGGNTEAFF. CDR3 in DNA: TGTGCCAGCTTTCACACAGGGGGGAACACTGAAGCTTTCTTT.

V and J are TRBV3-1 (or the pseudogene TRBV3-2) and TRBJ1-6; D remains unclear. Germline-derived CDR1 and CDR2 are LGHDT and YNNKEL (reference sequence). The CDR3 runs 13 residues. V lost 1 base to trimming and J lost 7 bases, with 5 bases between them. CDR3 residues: CASSQVRNSPLHF. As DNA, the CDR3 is TGTGCCAGCAGCCAAGTACGGAATTCACCCCTCCACTTT.

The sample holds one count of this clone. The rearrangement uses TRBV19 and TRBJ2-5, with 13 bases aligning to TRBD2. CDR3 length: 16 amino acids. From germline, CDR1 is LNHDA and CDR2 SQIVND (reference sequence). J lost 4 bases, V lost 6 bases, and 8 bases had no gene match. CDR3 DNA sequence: TGTGCCAGTAGACGGACTAGCGGGGGAAAGGGAGAGACCCAGTACTTC. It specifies CASRRTSGGKGETQYF.